This T cell receptor (beta chain) originates from a study of blood T cells in healthy people across ages. General study points: With unsorted PBMCs, a conclusive comparison of naive versus antigen-experienced cells was not possible.

Germline CDR1 MGHDK, CDR2 SYGVNS. V was clipped by 3 bases and J by 12 bases, with 20 bases between them. There are 14 residues in the CDR3. With a J-beta primer mix and a sample-barcoded 5' primer, a second PCR ran 7 to 11 cycles. MiXCR was run by TCRdb on the 5' RACE reads, yielding one entry per CDR3 protein. The table has around 820,000 distinct CDR3 sequences, 25% seen once. This clonotype was counted only a few times. The antigen is not known. The same sample was also studied in work on T cells of mothers and their children.

The specimen was blood. The sequence came from a boy aged 5-17 years in good health. The chain has TRBV25-1 and TRBJ1-1, with a weak D call TRBD1 (5 bases). The CDR3 DNA follows: TGTGCCAGCAGTGATCCAGACCTCAGGGCAGGAACTTTCTTT. Protein sequence: CASSDPDLRAGTFF. Supplemented by reference TRBV25-1 and TRBJ1-1, the full variable domain reads EADIYQTPRYLVIGTGKKITLECSQTMGHDKMYWYQQDPGMELHLIHYSYGVNSTEKGDLSSESTVSRIRTEHFPLTLESARPSHTSQYLCASSDPDLRAGTFFGQGTRLTVV.